This TCR beta chain was observed in a study of T cell responses to AZD1222 COVID-19 vaccine. Here immunoSEQ multiplex PCR was the method, and the copy in TCRdb shows in-frame clones only, minus some. The table records 110,000 to 150,000 clones, around 91% of them present only once. The CDR3 spans 13 residues. Unmatched junction bases numbered 5, after V lost 6 bases and J lost 4 bases. Germline V gene sequence: CDR1 MNHNY, CDR2 SVGAGI (reference sequence). This clonotype originated in an adult in good health. The starting material was peripheral blood, obtained on day 0 of AZD1222 vaccination. The chain uses TRBV6-6 and TRBJ1-2; TRBD1 matches at 7 bases. This CDR3 reads CASSQGGIYGYTF. CDR3 sequence (DNA): TGTGCCAGCAGCCAGGGGGGAATCTATGGCTACACCTTC.